The 11 T cell receptor beta chains reported below all come from one sample, sequenced in a study of blood T cells in healthy people across ages. A sample-barcoded 5' primer and a J-beta primer mix were used in a second PCR of about 7 to 12 cycles. MiXCR, applied by TCRdb to the 5' RACE reads, yields one record per CDR3 protein. The sample has fewer than 2,000,000 distinct CDR3 sequences, around 40% seen once. The sequenced sample consisted of blood. These TCRs come from a human donor in good health.

This clonotype was counted many times. The CDR3 DNA follows: TGTGCCAGCAGTTTATCAGGGACTGGCTACACCTTC. Its translation is CASSLSGTGYTF. V gene TRBV12-3 or TRBV12-4 combines with J gene TRBJ1-2; TRBD1 might be the D (5 bases). Trimming pared 2 bases from V and 7 bases from J, leaving 8 bases between. The CDR3 has 12 residues.

This clonotype showed up just a few times. This rearrangement joins TRBV5-8 to TRBJ2-4; D gene uncertain. The end of the DNA fits TRBJ2-7 better, so the J call may be wrong. Germline V gene data show CDR1 as SGHTS and CDR2 as YDEGEE. The CDR3 is made up of 13 amino acids. CDR3 residues: CASSLFGLYEQYF. Written as DNA, the CDR3 is TGTGCCAGCAGCTTGTTTGGTCTATACGAGCAGTACTTC.

This clonotype was seen more than once but under ten times. The chain joins TRBV7-2 to TRBJ1-2; D unclear. The CDR3 totals 16 residues. The V end lost 1 base, the J end lost 0 bases, and 12 bases lay between the germline ends. Germline V gene data show CDR1 as SGHTA and CDR2 as FQGNSA. CDR3 in DNA: TGTGCCAGCAGCTTAGGTCTGGTGGGAACTAACTATGGCTACACCTTC. It specifies CASSLGLVGTNYGYTF.

The table lists this clonotype with a few counts. The chain links TRBV6-2 or TRBV6-3 to TRBJ2-7, with D possibly called TRBD1 or TRBD2 (5 bases each). Per germline, CDR1 MNHEY and CDR2 SVGEGT. Between the trimmed V and J ends, which lost 7 bases and 2 bases, there was a span of 15 bases. The CDR3 loop spans 14 amino acids. CDR3 loop: CASTRSGAPYEQYF. The CDR3 DNA reads TGTGCCAGCACCCGCTCCGGGGCTCCCTACGAGCAGTACTTC.

This clonotype occurred many times. A much larger clone differs from this one at a single base, so this may be a read error. The chain recombines TRBV5-1 with TRBJ2-5; no definite D call. The germline gives CDR1 SGHRS, CDR2 YFSETQ. This CDR3 is built from 12 residues. V lost 3 bases to trimming and J lost 0 bases, with 3 bases between them. The chain's CDR3 is CASSWDQETQYF. The CDR3 DNA sequence: TGCGCCAGCAGCTGGGACCAAGAGACCCAGTACTTC.

This clonotype was recorded only once. A much larger clone differs by one base, so this may be a read error. The DNA of the CDR3 is TGCGGTGCTAGAGTAAGGGGGCTCTACGAGCAGTACTTC. This encodes CGARVRGLYEQYF. The chain is built from TRBV20-1 and TRBJ2-4, with 7 bases lining up with TRBD1. TRBJ2-7 matches the DNA end more closely, so the J call is doubtful. CDR1 and CDR2 (germline): DFQATT, SNEGSKA (reference sequence). This CDR3 has 13 residues.

The chain carries TRBV4-2 and TRBJ2-7; 7 bases are shared with TRBD1. The DNA end is a closer match to TRBJ2-5, so the J assignment may be wrong. Germline V CDR1 and CDR2: LGHNA, YNFKEQ. The CDR3 has 16 residues. The CDR3 coding sequence is TGTGCCAGCAGCCAAGATATAGGGGGCTCCCTGGAGACCCAGTACTTC. Translated, it gives CASSQDIGGSLETQYF.

For this clonotype: At one of its ends the junction is not consistent with the germline gene, which may arise from a read error. This chain connects TRBV7-9 to TRBJ1-4; 9 bases are shared with TRBD1. The V gene's germline CDR1 is SEHNR and CDR2 FQNEAQ (reference sequence). The CDR3 has 15 residues. This chain's CDR3 is CASSTTGTGNEKLFF. The CDR3 DNA follows: TGTGCCAGCAGCACCACCGGGACAGGGAATGAAAAGCTGTTTTTT.

This clonotype was counted only a few times. This rearrangement joins TRBV20-1 to TRBJ2-1; 7 bases agree with TRBD2. Germline loops: CDR1 DFQATT, CDR2 SNEGSKA (reference sequence). The CDR3 loop spans 15 amino acids. Trimming removed 0 bases from V and 6 bases from J; junction bases left unmatched: 8. CDR3: CSARDPGERGNEQFF. The CDR3 nucleotides are TGCAGTGCTAGAGATCCCGGGGAGCGGGGCAATGAGCAGTTCTTC.

This clonotype was picked up a small number of times. The J gene is TRBJ2-3, the V gene TRBV20-1, with 7 bases aligning to TRBD2. The CDR3 is 15 residues long. V trimming: 0 bases; J trimming: 6 bases; junction bases outside the gene matches: 9. The V gene's germline CDR1 is DFQATT and CDR2 SNEGSKA (reference sequence). The CDR3 DNA sequence: TGCAGTGCTAGAGACCCTAGCGGAAGCGGGGATACGCAGTATTTT. Residues: CSARDPSGSGDTQYF.

The rearrangement uses TRBV7-3 and TRBJ2-3; D tentatively reads TRBD1 or TRBD2 (5 bases each). Trimming removed 4 bases at V and 5 bases at J, with 13 bases between. Germline assignment: CDR1 SGHTA and CDR2 FQGTGA. The CDR3 has 14 residues. The CDR3 region has the DNA TGTGCCAGCAGCTCAACGGGGACCAAAGATACGCAGTATTTT. It specifies CASSSTGTKDTQYF.